This TCR beta chain stems from a study of control samples from healthy donors and cancer patients (TCRdb year 2020). To prepare the library, the immunoSEQ multiplex PCR assay was applied. TCRdb mirrors the immuneACCESS table, restricted to in-frame sequences. Some clones are absent from its copies; in checked studies, under half trace to an unresolved V gene, and the reason for the others is unknown. For this sample there are more than 20,000 clones; around 83% appear just once. The ten largest clones capture 25% to 30% of the sample. Of note for this clone: The antigen this receptor binds is unknown. No base quality values were provided; no much bigger clone lies one nucleotide off.

The CDR3, from cysteine to phenylalanine, totals 13 residues. The retained sequence is limited to the CDR3, 39 bases, with the frame set at the first base. V loses 0 bases, J loses 4 bases, and the germline ends lie 5 bases apart. CDR1 and CDR2 (SGHRS, YFSETQ) derive from the germline V gene. This receptor chain uses TRBV5-1 and TRBJ1-5; TRBD1 is a weak D gene call, 5 bases matching. The material sequenced was PBMCs. This TCR came from a man aged 55 to 69 with head and neck cancer. The CDR3 sequence is CASSLDRNQPQHF. The DNA reads as follows: TGCGCCAGCAGCTTGGACAGGAATCAGCCCCAGCATTTT.